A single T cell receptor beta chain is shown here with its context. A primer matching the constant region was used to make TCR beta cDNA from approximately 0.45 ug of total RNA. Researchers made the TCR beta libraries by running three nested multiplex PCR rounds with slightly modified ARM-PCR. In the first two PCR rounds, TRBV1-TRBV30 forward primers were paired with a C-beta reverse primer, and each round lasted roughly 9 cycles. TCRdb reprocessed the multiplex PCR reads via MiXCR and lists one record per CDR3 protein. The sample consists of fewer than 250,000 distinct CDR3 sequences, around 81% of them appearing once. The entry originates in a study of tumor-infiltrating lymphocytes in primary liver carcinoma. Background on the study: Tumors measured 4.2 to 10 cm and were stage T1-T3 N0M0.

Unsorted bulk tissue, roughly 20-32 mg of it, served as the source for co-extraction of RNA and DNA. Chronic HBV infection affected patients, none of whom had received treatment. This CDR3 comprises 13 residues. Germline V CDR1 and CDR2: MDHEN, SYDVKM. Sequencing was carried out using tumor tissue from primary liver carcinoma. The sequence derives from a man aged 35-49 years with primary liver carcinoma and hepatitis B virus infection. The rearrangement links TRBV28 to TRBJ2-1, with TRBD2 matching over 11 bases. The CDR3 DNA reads TGTACCAACAGCCTCGGGACTAGCGGTGAGCAGTTCTTC. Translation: CTNSLGTSGEQFF.